This is a list of T cell receptor beta chains from one sample in a study of memory CD8 T cells in hepatitis C reinfection. Sequenced by immunoSEQ multiplex PCR; TCRdb stores in-frame clones only, minus some. The sample has some 400 clones, more than 60% seen once; the top ten hold 15% to 19%. The sample consisted of HCV tetramer-positive CD8+ T cells sorted from blood. The receptors were sampled from a man aged 18 to 29 with hepatitis C virus infection. Each CDR3 is given with its conserved first and last residue. Each record gives: V gene, D gene, clone size, J gene, CDR3 DNA, CDR3 protein. D genes are given only for firm matches. Some rows mark clone size as missing; the rest say once, few, many or name a class of expanded clone.

v_gene: TRBV5-6; d_gene: -; abundance: -; j_gene: TRBJ2-2; CDR3nt: TGTGCCAGCAGACGGGAGAACACCGGGGAGCTGTTTTTT; CDR3aa: CASRRENTGELFF
v_gene: TRBV4-3; d_gene: TRBD2; abundance: -; j_gene: TRBJ2-5; CDR3nt: TGCGCCAGCAGCCAGGGGGGCGGGGGGGCCCCAGAGACCCAGTACTTC; CDR3aa: CASSQGGGGAPETQYF
v_gene: TRBV4-3; d_gene: -; abundance: -; j_gene: TRBJ1-1; CDR3nt: TGCGCCAGCAGCCAAGAATGGGGCCCCCTTGAAGCTTTCTTT; CDR3aa: CASSQEWGPLEAFF
v_gene: TRBV4-1; d_gene: TRBD2; abundance: -; j_gene: TRBJ2-5; CDR3nt: TGCGCCAGCAGCCGTTTAACTAGCGGGGGGTTCCAAGAGACCCAGTACTTC; CDR3aa: CASSRLTSGGFQETQYF
v_gene: TRBV19; d_gene: TRBD1; abundance: -; j_gene: TRBJ2-7; CDR3nt: TGTGCCAGTAGTATTTACAACTGGGACAGGGGGGAATACGAGCAGTACTTC; CDR3aa: CASSIYNWDRGEYEQYF
v_gene: TRBV5-1; d_gene: -; abundance: -; j_gene: TRBJ2-2; CDR3nt: TGCGCCAGCAGCCCTCGCGACACATTGAACACCGGGGAGCTGTTTTTT; CDR3aa: CASSPRDTLNTGELFF
v_gene: TRBV7-6; d_gene: TRBD2; abundance: few; j_gene: TRBJ2-3; CDR3nt: TGTGCCAGCAGCTTAACCGGGACTAGCGGGAGTGCAGATACGCAGTATTTT; CDR3aa: CASSLTGTSGSADTQYF
v_gene: TRBV16; d_gene: TRBD2; abundance: -; j_gene: TRBJ2-7; CDR3nt: TGTGCCAGCAGCCAATCCCCGGGACTAGCGTTTGAGTACGGTTACGAGCAGTACTTC; CDR3aa: CASSQSPGLAFEYGYEQYF
v_gene: TRBV6-1; d_gene: -; abundance: -; j_gene: TRBJ2-2; CDR3nt: TGTGCCAGCAGTGAATTAATAGGGGGAGAGGTTCGGGAGCTGTTTTTT; CDR3aa: CASSELIGGEVRELFF
v_gene: TRBV9; d_gene: -; abundance: -; j_gene: TRBJ1-1; CDR3nt: TGTGCCAGCAGCACTGACAGCTCAGTGTTCATGAACACTGAAGCTTTCTTT; CDR3aa: CASSTDSSVFMNTEAFF
v_gene: TRBV6-5; d_gene: TRBD2; abundance: -; j_gene: TRBJ2-1; CDR3nt: TGTCCCAGCATCCGACTAGCGGGGGAACCCAATGAGCAGTTCTTC; CDR3aa: CPSIRLAGEPNEQFF
v_gene: TRBV5-6; d_gene: -; abundance: -; j_gene: TRBJ2-5; CDR3nt: TGTGCCAGCAGCTCCGCTTCGGGAGAGACCCAGTACTTC; CDR3aa: CASSSASGETQYF
v_gene: TRBV28; d_gene: TRBD1; abundance: -; j_gene: TRBJ2-1; CDR3nt: TGTGCCAGCAGAACCGGGACAGGGGAGGTCAATGAGCAGTTCTTC; CDR3aa: CASRTGTGEVNEQFF
v_gene: TRBV28; d_gene: -; abundance: -; j_gene: TRBJ2-7; CDR3nt: TGTGCCAGCAGCTGGGGACAGGACTGGAGGAGCGGGATGGAGGGCTACGAGCAGTACTTC; CDR3aa: CASSWGQDWRSGMEGYEQYF
v_gene: TRBV19; d_gene: TRBD2; abundance: -; j_gene: TRBJ2-7; CDR3nt: TGTGCCAGTAGTATATCCGGGACTAGCGGGAGCCCGGATCTTGACGAGCAGTACTTC; CDR3aa: CASSISGTSGSPDLDEQYF
v_gene: TRBV6-1; d_gene: TRBD1; abundance: -; j_gene: TRBJ2-7; CDR3nt: TGTGCCAGCAGTGAACTCGGGACAGGGGACTACGGGCAGTACTTC; CDR3aa: CASSELGTGDYGQYF
v_gene: TRBV6-1; d_gene: -; abundance: -; j_gene: TRBJ1-5; CDR3nt: TGTGCCAGCAGTGGGACAGTTGGCAATCAGCCCCAGCATTTT; CDR3aa: CASSGTVGNQPQHF
v_gene: TRBV27; d_gene: -; abundance: -; j_gene: TRBJ2-1; CDR3nt: TGTGCCAGCAGTTTCACACAGGGCTGGGAGCAGTTCTTC; CDR3aa: CASSFTQGWEQFF
v_gene: TRBV28; d_gene: TRBD1; abundance: -; j_gene: TRBJ1-1; CDR3nt: TGTGCCAGCAACCAGGGGGCGGGCACTGAAGCTTTCTTT; CDR3aa: CASNQGAGTEAFF
v_gene: TRBV5-4; d_gene: -; abundance: -; j_gene: TRBJ2-1; CDR3nt: TGTGCCAGCAGCTCCGGAGACTCCACGGAGCAGTTCTTC; CDR3aa: CASSSGDSTEQFF
v_gene: TRBV7-2; d_gene: -; abundance: -; j_gene: TRBJ1-4; CDR3nt: TGTGCCAGCAGCTTAGGGGACATTGAAAAACTGTTTTTT; CDR3aa: CASSLGDIEKLFF
v_gene: TRBV14; d_gene: -; abundance: -; j_gene: TRBJ1-1; CDR3nt: TGTGCCAGCAGCCAATCTACCGGGACATATATGAACACTGAAGCTTTCTTT; CDR3aa: CASSQSTGTYMNTEAFF
v_gene: TRBV5-1; d_gene: TRBD1; abundance: -; j_gene: TRBJ2-5; CDR3nt: TGCGCCAGCAGCGCGGACAGGGTAGAGACCCAGTACTTC; CDR3aa: CASSADRVETQYF